This TCR beta chain was sequenced during a study of T cells in Graves' hyperthyroidism and ophthalmopathy. Study summary: Upon initial diagnosis and before any treatment, peripheral blood was collected. The study's findings and limits: Ophthalmopathy stood apart from stable hyperthyroidism in a 13 V-J model. In validation, the model predicted ophthalmopathy. These predictions came a median about 6 months before onset. Appearing also in blood were most of the thyroid clonotypes expanded above 0.001.

CDR3 length: 13 amino acids. The germline CDR1 and CDR2 sequences are GTSNPN and SVGIG (reference sequence). The ends lost 6 bases at V and 6 bases at J; junction bases unmatched: 6. This clonotype was seen at least ten times. Antigen specificity is unknown. Amplification of TCR beta CDR3 regions was performed using RNA transcripts as template. First-round RT-PCR of the TCR CDR3 relied on the HTBI primer set. TCRdb reanalysed the multiplex PCR reads using MiXCR and keeps one entry per CDR3 protein. Of fewer than 450,000 distinct CDR3 sequences in the sample, 17% were seen once. Input material: blood. V is TRBV30 and J is TRBJ2-2; 8 bases are a match to TRBD1. This TCR was recovered from a woman in her twenties or thirties with Graves' hyperthyroidism that later progressed to Graves' ophthalmopathy. As DNA, the CDR3 is TGTGCCTGCCGCGACAGGGGCGCCGGGGAGCTGTTTTTT. This translates into CACRDRGAGELFF.